This record covers a single TCR beta chain. Original processing notes: By means of reference gene primer amplification, nucleated cell counts were estimated. The data were produced by immunoSEQ multiplex PCR, yet TCRdb's version contains in-frame clones alone and is incomplete. The V and J calls and clone size come from that table; D and trimming were worked out from the DNA. The sample carries 200,000 to 250,000 clones, 70% to 90% recorded once. The data are from a study of blood T cell repertoires in COVID-19. Study summary: The study drew acute and convalescent COVID-19 samples from the United States, Italy and Spain. In each case, the material was cDNA or gDNA derived from T cells, B-cell-depleted T cells, or PBMCs.

The CDR3 sequence is 15 residues long. V was clipped by 4 bases and J by 6 bases; unmatched bases: 5. Germline V lookup: CDR1 MNHEY, CDR2 SVGEGT. Sequenced material: peripheral blood. The source is a woman of 80 years or more with acute or convalescent COVID-19. The chain recombines TRBV6-2 or TRBV6-3 with TRBJ2-3, with TRBD2 identical over 12 bases. The CDR3 spells CASSSLAGGPDTQYF. The CDR3 region has the DNA TGTGCCAGCAGTTCCCTAGCGGGGGGGCCGGATACGCAGTATTTT.